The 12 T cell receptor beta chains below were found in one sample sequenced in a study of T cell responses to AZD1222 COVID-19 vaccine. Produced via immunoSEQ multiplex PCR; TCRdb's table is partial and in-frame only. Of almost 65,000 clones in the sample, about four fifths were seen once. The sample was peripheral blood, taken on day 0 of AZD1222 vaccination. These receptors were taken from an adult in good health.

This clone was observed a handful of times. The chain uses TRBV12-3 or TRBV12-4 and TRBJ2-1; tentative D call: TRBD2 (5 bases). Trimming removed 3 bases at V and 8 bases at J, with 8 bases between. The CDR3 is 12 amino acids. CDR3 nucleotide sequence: TGTGCCAGCAGTTTCTTCGGGGATGAGCAGTTCTTC. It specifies CASSFFGDEQFF.

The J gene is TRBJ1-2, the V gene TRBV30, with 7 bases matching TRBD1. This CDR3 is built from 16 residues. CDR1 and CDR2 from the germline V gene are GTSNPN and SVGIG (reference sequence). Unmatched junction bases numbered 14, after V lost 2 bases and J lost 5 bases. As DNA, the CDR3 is TGTGCCTGGAGTCACCGACTTTCAGGGGGACGTTATGGCTACACCTTC. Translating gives CAWSHRLSGGRYGYTF.

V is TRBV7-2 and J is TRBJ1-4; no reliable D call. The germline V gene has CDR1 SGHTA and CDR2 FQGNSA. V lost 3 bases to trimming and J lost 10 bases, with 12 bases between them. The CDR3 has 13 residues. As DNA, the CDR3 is TGTGCCAGCAGCTTGAGGCCTATTGGAAAACTGTTTTTT. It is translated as CASSLRPIGKLFF.

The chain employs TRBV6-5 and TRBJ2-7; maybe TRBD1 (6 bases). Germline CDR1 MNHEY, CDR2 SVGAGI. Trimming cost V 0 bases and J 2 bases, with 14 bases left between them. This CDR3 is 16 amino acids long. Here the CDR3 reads CASSYSTGHTTYEQYF. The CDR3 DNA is TGTGCCAGCAGTTACTCGACGGGACACACCACCTACGAGCAGTACTTC.

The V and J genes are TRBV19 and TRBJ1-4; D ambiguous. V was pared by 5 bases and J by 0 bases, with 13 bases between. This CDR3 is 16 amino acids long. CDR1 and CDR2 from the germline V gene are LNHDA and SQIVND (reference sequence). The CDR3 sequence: CASSQNPQTTNEKLFF. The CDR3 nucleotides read TGTGCCAGTAGTCAAAACCCCCAGACAACTAATGAAAAACTGTTTTTT.

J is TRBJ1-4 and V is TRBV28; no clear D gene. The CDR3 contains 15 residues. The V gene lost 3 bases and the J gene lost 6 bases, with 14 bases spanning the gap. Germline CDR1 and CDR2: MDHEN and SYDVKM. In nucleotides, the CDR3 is TGTGCCAGCAGTTTCCTATCGGTACGGGATGAAAAACTGTTTTTT. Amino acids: CASSFLSVRDEKLFF.

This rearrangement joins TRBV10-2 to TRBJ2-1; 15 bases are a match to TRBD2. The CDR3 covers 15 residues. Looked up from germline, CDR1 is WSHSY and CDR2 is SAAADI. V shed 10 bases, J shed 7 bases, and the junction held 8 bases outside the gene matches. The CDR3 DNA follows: TGCGCCACCTCTTGGACTAGCGGGGGGGCGAATGAGCAGTTCTTC. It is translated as CATSWTSGGANEQFF.

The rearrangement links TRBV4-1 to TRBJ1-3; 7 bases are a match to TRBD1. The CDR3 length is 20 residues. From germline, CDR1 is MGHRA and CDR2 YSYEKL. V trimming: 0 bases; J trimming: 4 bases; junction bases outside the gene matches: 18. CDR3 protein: CASSQEWTGIRSARGNTIYF. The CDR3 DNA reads TGCGCCAGCAGCCAAGAATGGACAGGTATTCGTTCAGCTCGGGGAAACACCATATATTTT.

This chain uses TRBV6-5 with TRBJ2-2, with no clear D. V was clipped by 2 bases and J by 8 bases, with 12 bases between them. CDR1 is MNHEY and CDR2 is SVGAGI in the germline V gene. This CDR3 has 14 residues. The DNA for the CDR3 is TGTGCCAGCAGTTACGCCCGGGTTCGAGGGGAGCTGTTTTTT. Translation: CASSYARVRGELFF.

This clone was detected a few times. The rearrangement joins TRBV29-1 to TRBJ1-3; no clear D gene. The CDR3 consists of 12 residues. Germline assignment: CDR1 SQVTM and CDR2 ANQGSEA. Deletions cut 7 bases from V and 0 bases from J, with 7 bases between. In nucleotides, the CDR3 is TGCAGCGCTACTCTCTCTGGAAACACCATATATTTT. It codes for CSATLSGNTIYF.

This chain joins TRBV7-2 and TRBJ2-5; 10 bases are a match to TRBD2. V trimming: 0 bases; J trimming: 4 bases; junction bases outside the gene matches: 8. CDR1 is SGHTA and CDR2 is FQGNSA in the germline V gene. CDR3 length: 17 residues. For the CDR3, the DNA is TGTGCCAGCAGCTTAGCGCGGAGCCTAGCGGGGGTAGAGACCCAGTACTTC. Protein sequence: CASSLARSLAGVETQYF.

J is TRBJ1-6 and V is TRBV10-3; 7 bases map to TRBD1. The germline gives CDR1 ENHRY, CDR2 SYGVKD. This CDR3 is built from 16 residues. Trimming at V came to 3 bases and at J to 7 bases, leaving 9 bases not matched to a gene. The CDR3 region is CAISDLGTAQNSPLHF. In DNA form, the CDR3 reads TGTGCCATCAGTGATTTAGGGACAGCCCAAAATTCACCCCTCCACTTT.